Below are 27 T cell receptor beta chains sequenced from a single sample in a study of blood T cells in healthy people across ages. Through a sample-barcoded 5' primer and a J-beta primer mix, a second PCR was run for roughly 6 to 11 cycles. TCRdb called the 5' RACE reads again in MiXCR, with one record for every CDR3 protein. The table has hundreds of thousands of distinct CDR3 sequences, roughly 31% seen once. The sequenced material came from blood. The receptors were gathered from a woman of 80 years or more in good health.

As regards this clonotype: One base away lies a much larger clone, so this may be a sequencing read error. The CDR3 sequence: CASSPGRTSLWDTQYF. As DNA, the CDR3 is TGTGCCAGCAGCCCGGGACGGACCTCTCTATGGGATACGCAGTATTTT. The V and J genes are TRBV6-5 and TRBJ2-3; either TRBD1 or TRBD2 may supply D (5 bases each). The CDR3 extends over 16 amino acids. V shed 6 bases and J shed 6 bases, with 22 bases lying between them. CDR1 and CDR2 (germline): MNHEY, SVGAGI.

The V gene is TRBV4-3, the J gene TRBJ2-2; D may be TRBD1 (5 bases). The CDR3 totals 15 residues. CDR1 LGHNA and CDR2 YSLEER come from the germline V gene. Trimming cost V 1 base and J 2 bases, with 8 bases left between them. The CDR3 nucleotides are TGCGCCAGCAGCCAAGGACAGATCAACACCGGGGAGCTGTTTTTT. The encoded protein is CASSQGQINTGELFF.

Many counts were recorded for this clonotype. V gene TRBV27 combines with J gene TRBJ1-5; TRBD1 agrees at 8 bases. With 4 bases clipped from V and 2 bases from J, the junction kept 4 bases outside the gene matches. The CDR3 has 15 amino acids. Germline lookup yields CDR1 MNHEY and CDR2 SMNVEV (reference sequence). The CDR3 nucleotides are TGTGCCAGCAGTTCGCTGACAGGGGGCAATCAGCCCCAGCATTTT. Its translation: CASSSLTGGNQPQHF.

This clonotype was counted ten times or more. This sequence joins TRBV7-2 and TRBJ2-5; D is unclear. V shed 2 bases and J shed 7 bases, with 14 bases lying between them. The CDR3 totals 14 residues. Germline lookup yields CDR1 SGHTA and CDR2 FQGNSA. For the CDR3, the DNA is TGTGCCAGCAGCTTATTCCGCCAGCGTGGGACCCAGTACTTC. Its protein is CASSLFRQRGTQYF.

The rearrangement joins TRBV5-1 to TRBJ1-5; TRBD1 might be the D (5 bases). Germline V gives CDR1 SGHRS, CDR2 YFSETQ. This CDR3 contains 15 residues. V was clipped by 0 bases and J by 1 base, with 8 bases between them. CDR3 sequence reads: CASSLEEGSNQPQHF. The DNA for the CDR3 is TGCGCCAGCAGCTTGGAAGAGGGGAGCAATCAGCCCCAGCATTTT. Variable domain in full (rest from reference TRBV5-1 and TRBJ1-5): KAGVTQTPRYLIKTRGQQVTLSCSPISGHRSVSWYQQTPGQGLQFLFEYFSETQRNKGNFPGRFSGRQFSNSRSEMNVSTLELGDSALYLCASSLEEGSNQPQHFGDGTRLSIL.

This clonotype came up once. J is TRBJ2-7 and V is TRBV20-1, with TRBD1 as a possible D gene (6 bases). The length of the CDR3 is 13 residues. Trimming pared 6 bases from V and 0 bases from J, leaving 12 bases between. Germline V gene lookup returns CDR1 DFQATT and CDR2 SNEGSKA (reference sequence). This chain's CDR3 is CSALDRLSYEQYF. DNA for the CDR3: TGCAGTGCCCTCGACAGGCTCTCCTACGAGCAGTACTTC.

This clonotype was detected a few times. The chain recombines TRBV5-1 with TRBJ2-7; D not resolved. CDR1 SGHRS and CDR2 YFSETQ come from the germline V gene. V shed 0 bases and J shed 3 bases, with 13 bases lying between them. The length of the CDR3 is 15 residues. This CDR3 is CASSLDQAGSYEQYF. DNA for the CDR3: TGCGCCAGCAGCTTGGACCAGGCAGGAAGCTACGAGCAGTACTTC.

V usage is TRBV28 and J usage is TRBJ2-3, with D perhaps TRBD2 (6 bases). The CDR3 loop spans 15 amino acids. The V end lost 6 bases, the J end lost 6 bases, and 19 bases lay between the germline ends. Germline-derived CDR1 and CDR2 are MDHEN and SYDVKM. CDR3 sequence: CASSGLPSVADTQYF. The DNA for the CDR3 is TGTGCCAGCAGCGGACTACCCTCGGTTGCCGATACGCAGTATTTT.

The gene calls are TRBV7-8 and TRBJ1-1; D not resolved. This CDR3 region has 15 residues. The V gene's germline CDR1 is SGHVS and CDR2 FQNEAQ. Trimming stripped 5 bases from V and 4 bases from J, with 17 bases between. The DNA for the CDR3 is TGTGCCAGCAGCCGAGAGGGTTTCGTGAGCACTGAAGCTTTCTTT. Encoded protein: CASSREGFVSTEAFF.

Note on this clonotype: This clone may be a read error of a much larger clone one base away. The chain combines TRBV20-1 with TRBJ1-5, with D maybe TRBD1 (6 bases). The CDR3 is made up of 14 amino acids. The V end was cut by 8 bases, the J end by 4 bases, with 18 bases between. Germline CDR1 reads DFQATT; CDR2 reads SNEGSKA (reference sequence). CDR3 sequence: CSTKTGQGNQPQHF. Here the CDR3 DNA reads TGCAGTACAAAAACTGGCCAGGGGAATCAGCCCCAGCATTTT.

This clonotype was picked up many times. The rearrangement uses TRBV6-5 and TRBJ2-7; D is unclear. This CDR3 is 13 amino acids long. Germline-derived CDR1 and CDR2 are MNHEY and SVGAGI. Trimming cost V 1 base and J 2 bases, with 6 bases left between them. CDR3 loop: CASSYLPTYEQYF. CDR3 bases: TGTGCCAGCAGTTACTTGCCAACCTACGAGCAGTACTTC.

This clonotype came up a few times. The chain uses TRBV28 and TRBJ2-7; a weak D match, TRBD1 (6 bases). V shed 5 bases and J shed 2 bases, with 16 bases lying between them. The CDR3 extends over 15 amino acids. CDR1 and CDR2 from the germline V gene are MDHEN and SYDVKM. The CDR3 DNA reads TGTGCCAGCAGTACCCCCAGGGGAAGCGCCTACGAGCAGTACTTC. It yields the protein CASSTPRGSAYEQYF. The full variable domain, completed using reference TRBV28 and TRBJ2-7, is DVKVTQSSRYLVKRTGEKVFLECVQDMDHENMFWYRQDPGLGLRLIYFSYDVKMKEKGDIPEGYSVSREKKERFSLILESASTNQTSMYLCASSTPRGSAYEQYFGPGTRLTVT.

The V and J genes are TRBV5-1 and TRBJ1-1; TRBD1 matches at 9 bases. V was clipped by 4 bases and J by 0 bases; unmatched bases: 7. The CDR3 is 16 amino acids. Germline values: CDR1 SGHRS, CDR2 YFSETQ. CDR3 sequence reads: CASSAGTGILNTEAFF. As DNA, the CDR3 is TGCGCCAGCAGCGCCGGGACAGGGATTTTGAACACTGAAGCTTTCTTT. The full variable domain, completed using reference TRBV5-1 and TRBJ1-1, is KAGVTQTPRYLIKTRGQQVTLSCSPISGHRSVSWYQQTPGQGLQFLFEYFSETQRNKGNFPGRFSGRQFSNSRSEMNVSTLELGDSALYLCASSAGTGILNTEAFFGQGTRLTVV.

This clonotype was detected ten times or more. This chain connects TRBV5-1 to TRBJ2-3, with D unresolved. The CDR3 totals 13 residues. Per germline, CDR1 SGHRS and CDR2 YFSETQ. Trimming cost V 4 bases and J 3 bases, with 9 bases left between them. CDR3 residues: CASSPLGTDTQYF. The CDR3 nucleotides are TGCGCCAGCAGCCCCCTCGGAACAGATACGCAGTATTTT.

This clonotype was seen ten or more times. This chain uses TRBV5-1 with TRBJ2-7, with D possibly called TRBD1 or TRBD2 (6 bases each). In germline, CDR1 is SGHRS, CDR2 YFSETQ. The CDR3 sequence is 13 residues long. V was trimmed by 0 bases and J by 5 bases, leaving 9 bases between them. This chain's CDR3 is CASSLDGGNEQYF. The CDR3 nucleotides are TGCGCCAGCAGCTTGGACGGGGGCAACGAGCAGTACTTC.

To note about this clonotype: A clone one base away is much larger, so this may be a read error. V usage is TRBV7-3 and J usage is TRBJ2-7, with D uncertain. CDR1 is SGHTA, CDR2 FQGTGA, per germline. The CDR3 runs to 15 residues. Trimming left V 5 bases short and J 7 bases short, with 21 bases between. The CDR3 coding sequence is TGTGCCAGCAGCCGAGTCCCGCGCAAGTACAATGAGCAGTACTTC. Its translation is CASSRVPRKYNEQYF.

This clonotype was observed many times. This chain uses TRBV25-1 with TRBJ1-5; 8 positions agree with TRBD1. V shed 4 bases and J 6 bases; nucleotides not matched to a gene: 2. Germline CDR1 MGHDK, CDR2 SYGVNS. This CDR3 contains 13 residues. The chain's CDR3 is CASSAGGGQPQHF. The CDR3 region has the DNA TGTGCCAGCAGTGCAGGGGGCGGTCAGCCCCAGCATTTT.

This clonotype was seen ten or more times. This rearrangement joins TRBV11-2 to TRBJ2-1; TRBD2 agrees at 10 bases. The CDR3 covers 15 residues. The V gene end was trimmed by 3 bases and the J gene end by 7 bases; junction bases not matched to a gene: 6. From germline, CDR1 is SGHAT and CDR2 FQNNGV. CDR3 loop: CASSFSGTSVNEQFF. The CDR3 coding sequence is TGTGCCAGCAGCTTTTCCGGGACTAGCGTAAATGAGCAGTTCTTC.

The chain couples TRBV5-1 to TRBJ2-7, with 10 bases fitting TRBD2. The CDR3 has 16 residues. The junction had 9 bases not matched to a gene; V was cut back by 0 bases and J by 6 bases. Germline V CDR1 and CDR2: SGHRS, YFSETQ. The CDR3 sequence is CASSLAGLAGGSEQYF. CDR3 DNA: TGCGCCAGCAGCTTGGCCGGGTTAGCGGGGGGCTCCGAGCAGTACTTC.

The chain uses TRBV14 and TRBJ1-5; D possibly corresponds to TRBD1 (6 bases). Trimming shortened V by 0 bases and J by 5 bases, and 8 bases separated the two germline ends. CDR3 size: 14 residues. CDR1 and CDR2 from the germline V gene are SGHDN and FVKESK. The CDR3 sequence is CASSQDGGHQPQHF. CDR3 coding DNA: TGTGCCAGCAGCCAAGATGGGGGGCATCAGCCCCAGCATTTT.

On this clonotype itself: A much larger clone lies a single base off, so this may be a read error. CDR3 residues: CGSSPPGMNTEAFF. DNA of the CDR3: TGCGGCAGCAGCCCGCCGGGGATGAACACTGAAGCTTTCTTT. J is TRBJ1-1 and V is TRBV5-1; D not resolved. The CDR3 is 14 amino acids. Germline lookup yields CDR1 SGHRS and CDR2 YFSETQ.

CDR3 amino acids: CASSTPLGRRNTGELFF. The CDR3 DNA reads as TGTGCCAGCAGCACCCCTTTGGGGAGGCGCAACACCGGGGAGCTGTTTTTT. The chain uses TRBV7-9 and TRBJ2-2, with D possibly matching TRBD2 (6 bases). This CDR3 has 17 amino acids. Deletions cut 5 bases from V and 2 bases from J, with 18 bases between. Germline CDR1 SEHNR, CDR2 FQNEAQ (reference sequence). The whole variable domain, remainder taken from reference TRBV7-9 and TRBJ2-2, is DTGVSQNPRHKITKRGQNVTFRCDPISEHNRLYWYRQTLGQGPEFLTYFQNEAQLEKSRLLSDRFSAERPKGSFSTLEIQRTEQGDSAMYLCASSTPLGRRNTGELFFGEGSRLTVL.

This clonotype was found many times. The V gene is TRBV12-3 or TRBV12-4, the J gene TRBJ2-3; 9 bases line up with TRBD1. CDR3 length: 15 residues. V lost 5 bases and J lost 0; bases outside the gene matches: 3. CDR3 protein: CASSLTGGSTDTQYF. The CDR3 DNA follows: TGTGCCAGCAGTCTGACAGGGGGTAGCACAGATACGCAGTATTTT.

This clonotype came up a few times. The chain couples TRBV28 to TRBJ1-2; maybe TRBD1 (5 bases). The CDR3 is made up of 15 amino acids. V gave up 4 bases and J gave up 4 bases, with 16 bases separating them. Germline V CDR1 and CDR2: MDHEN, SYDVKM. In DNA, the CDR3 is TGTGCCAGCAGTTCTTGGGAGGACACGCTCTATGGCTACACCTTC. Its translation: CASSSWEDTLYGYTF.

This clonotype was counted only a few times. V is TRBV13 and J is TRBJ1-2; 11 bases are shared with TRBD1. Germline V gene sequence: CDR1 PRHDT, CDR2 FYEKMQ (reference sequence). This CDR3 spans 15 amino acids. Unmatched junction bases numbered 10, after V lost 5 bases and J lost 8 bases. DNA for the CDR3: TGTGCCAGCAGCCGGGACAGGGGGTCCTCGGGCGGCTACACCTTC. Encoded protein: CASSRDRGSSGGYTF.

This clonotype has at least ten counts. The V call is TRBV28, the J call TRBJ1-2; D ambiguous. The germline V gene has CDR1 MDHEN and CDR2 SYDVKM. The CDR3 has 11 residues. Trimming pared 4 bases from V and 8 bases from J, leaving 8 bases between. The CDR3 here is CASSSRWGYTF. CDR3 coding DNA: TGTGCCAGCAGTTCACGGTGGGGCTACACCTTC.

This sequence joins TRBV19 and TRBJ2-5, with a possible D match to TRBD2 (6 bases). This CDR3 is built from 13 residues. V was shortened by 8 bases and J by 11 bases, with 21 bases between the two germline ends. The germline gives CDR1 LNHDA, CDR2 SQIVND (reference sequence). CDR3 nucleotide sequence: TGTGCCAGTTCCCCGAGGGGCCCGGGGGAGCAGTACTTC. Amino acids: CASSPRGPGEQYF.